This record covers a single T cell receptor (beta chain). These data come from a study of blood T cell repertoires in COVID-19. About the research overall: Specimens from acute and convalescent COVID-19 originated in the United States, Italy and Spain.

TCRdb keeps only in-frame clones here, not all; method: immunoSEQ multiplex PCR. The sample yields 160,000 or so clones, around 92% seen once. This receptor was taken from a man aged 55 to 70 with acute or convalescent COVID-19. Sequenced material: peripheral blood.

The CDR3 region is CASSKGGQHYGYTF. The CDR3 region has the DNA TGTGCCAGCAGCAAAGGGGGACAGCACTATGGCTACACCTTC. The chain employs TRBV21-1 and TRBJ1-2; no DNA check was done on the table's D call, TRBD1. TRBV21-1 is a listed pseudogene. This CDR3 contains 14 residues.